The clone carrying this T cell receptor (beta chain) was picked up many times. The data are from a study of T cells after yellow fever vaccination. As for the study in general: SMART-Seq v4 Ultra Low Input prepared the low-cell-number fractions. General study results and limits: Once the booster was given, most primary-vaccination clones reappeared, at about 96% for CD4 and approximately 88% for CD8.

TCRdb itself ran the 5' RACE reads through MiXCR, one entry per CDR3 protein. The table shows about 45,000 distinct CDR3 sequences, with under 8% occurring only once. Per germline, CDR1 SGHTA and CDR2 FQGNSA. Trimming removed 1 base from V and 3 bases from J, with 18 bases in between. This CDR3 has 17 residues. V is TRBV7-2 and J is TRBJ1-2; D remains ambiguous. The sample in question was CD8+ T cells not binding an NS4B(214-222) dextramer, sorted from PBMCs, obtained 45 days after the yellow fever booster vaccination. The sequence derives from a man aged 25 to 40 who received the YFV17D yellow fever vaccine. This CDR3 reads CASSLGSDTLLYYGYTF. CDR3 nucleotides: TGTGCCAGCAGCTTAGGAAGCGACACACTATTATACTATGGCTACACCTTC.